The T cell receptor (beta chain) described here comes from a study of T-cell reconstitution after alpha-beta-depleted transplantation in children. CDR3 size: 15 residues. CDR1 and CDR2 from the germline V gene are SEHNR and FQNEAQ (reference sequence). V shed 0 bases and J shed 0 bases, with 7 bases lying between them. Library preparation (for TCRbeta) was performed with unique molecular identifiers. One entry per CDR3 protein, called by TCRdb with MiXCR from the PCR reads. The table includes roughly 400,000 distinct CDR3 sequences, 20% detected once. The chain combines TRBV7-9 with TRBJ2-3, with D unresolved. The receptor's source is a human donor who donated a stem cell graft to a child with acute myeloid leukemia. The sequencing used PBMCs from the stem cell graft donor, collected from the stem cell graft. CDR3 residues: CASSLAPRSTDTQYF. CDR3 bases: TGTGCCAGCAGCTTAGCCCCACGGAGCACAGATACGCAGTATTTT.